A selection of T cell receptor beta chains follows, all from one sample in a study of shared clonotypes between healthy human individuals. The method was immunoSEQ multiplex PCR; TCRdb's version includes in-frame clones alone and lacks a portion of them. Among approximately 2.1 million clones, approximately 93% were seen once, and the ten largest hold about 0.41%. The sequencing sample was made of naive CD4+ T cells from PBMCs. Receptors were obtained from a man younger than 35 in good health. Some clones in this sample may be carry-over from other donors' samples. The CDR3 runs from the conserved cysteine through the conserved F or W. A D gene is named only where the DNA matches it firmly. Clone size is stated in some rows and not others, as once, few, many or a class when expanded.

TRBV6-1	TRBD1	-	TRBJ1-1	TGTGCCAGCAGTGGCCGGGACAGGGGACCTGAAGCTTTCTTT	CASSGRDRGPEAFF
TRBV30	TRBD1	-	TRBJ2-7	TGTGCCTGGAGTCCTCGACAGGGTTCCGAGCAGTACTTC	CAWSPRQGSEQYF
TRBV30	TRBD1	-	TRBJ2-5	TGTGCCTGGAGTGAAAATACAGGGGGCGGGGAGACCCAGTACTTC	CAWSENTGGGETQYF
TRBV7-9	-	-	TRBJ2-7	TGTGCCACCCAGGACAGTTACGAGCAGTACTTC	CATQDSYEQYF
TRBV7-2	-	-	TRBJ2-2	TGTGCCAGCAGCTTAGGGACCGGGGAGCTGTTTTTT	CASSLGTGELFF
TRBV6-5	-	-	TRBJ2-6	TGTGCCAGCACCCCCTATACTGGGGCCAACGTCCTGACTTTC	CASTPYTGANVLTF
TRBV5-1	TRBD1	once	TRBJ1-4	TGCGCCAGCAGCCCACGGACAGGGGGCAATGAAAAACTGTTTTTT	CASSPRTGGNEKLFF
TRBV21-1	-	-	TRBJ2-7	TGTGCCAGCAGCAAAACCCCGGGGACAGCTTTCTACGAGCAGTACTTC	CASSKTPGTAFYEQYF
TRBV19	-	-	TRBJ2-3	TGTGCCAGTAGTCGGCAACCAGGGCCCAGGGCCGATACGCAGTATTTT	CASSRQPGPRADTQYF
TRBV7-2	-	-	TRBJ2-7	TGTGCCAGCAGTACGGACGGTACCTACGAGCAGTACTTC	CASSTDGTYEQYF
TRBV6-5	-	-	TRBJ1-2	TGTGCCAGCGCCCCCGCCGGAGAAAACTATGGCTACACCTTC	CASAPAGENYGYTF
TRBV10-3	-	-	TRBJ1-2	TGTGCCATCAGTGAGTCGAACACCCGGATCTATGGCTACACCTTC	CAISESNTRIYGYTF
TRBV4-1	-	-	TRBJ2-2	TGCGCCAGCAGCCAAGTCCTCGGGCCGAACACCGGGGAGCTGTTTTTT	CASSQVLGPNTGELFF
TRBV5-4	TRBD1	-	TRBJ1-4	TGTGCCAGCAGCTCGGGACAGAGGAACGAAAAACTGTTTTTT	CASSSGQRNEKLFF
TRBV28	-	-	TRBJ1-1	TGTGCCAGCAGTTCCCACCTCTACACTGAAGCTTTCTTT	CASSSHLYTEAFF
TRBV28	-	-	TRBJ1-4	TGTGCCAGCCTCGGAGGGACGGCAAGGGAAAAACTGTTTTTT	CASLGGTAREKLFF
TRBV5-4	TRBD1	-	TRBJ1-4	TGTGCCAGCAGCTTGGGACAGGGTGACGAAAAACTGTTTTTT	CASSLGQGDEKLFF
TRBV28	-	-	TRBJ1-2	TGTGCCAGCAGTTTATGGGGTGACTATGGCTACACCTTC	CASSLWGDYGYTF
TRBV30	-	few	TRBJ1-4	TGTGCCTGGAGTCGGACTGCGTCAGGGGAAAAACTGTTTTTT	CAWSRTASGEKLFF
TRBV7-3	TRBD2	-	TRBJ2-1	TGTGCCAGCAGCTTAACCCGGGAGGTTTCATACAATGAGCAGTTCTTC	CASSLTREVSYNEQFF
TRBV20-1	-	-	TRBJ1-5	TGCAGTGCAGTAGGGAATCAGCCCCAGCATTTT	CSAVGNQPQHF
TRBV27	TRBD2	-	TRBJ2-1	TGTGCCAGCAGTGTGACGTTTGCGGGGGTTCAGTACAATGAGCAGTTCTTC	CASSVTFAGVQYNEQFF
TRBV15	-	-	TRBJ2-1	TGTGCCACCAGCAGAGTAGGGGCGGGACAGTTCTTC	CATSRVGAGQFF
TRBV2	-	-	TRBJ1-4	TGTGCCAGCAGTGCCCAATGGGGGGCGGATGAAAAACTGTTTTTT	CASSAQWGADEKLFF
TRBV27	TRBD2	-	TRBJ2-7	TGTGCCAGCAGTTTATTGGCGGGAGAGGGGTACGAGCAGTACTTC	CASSLLAGEGYEQYF
TRBV6-6	-	few	TRBJ1-1	TGTGCCAGTAACGGGCGGGGGAACACTGAAGCTTTCTTT	CASNGRGNTEAFF
TRBV7-9	-	-	TRBJ2-1	TGTGCCAGCAGCATTAGCGGATCCTCCTACAATGAGCAGTTCTTC	CASSISGSSYNEQFF
TRBV5-4	TRBD2	once	TRBJ2-5	TGTGCCAGCAGCTCACTAGCGGGAGTGGGACAAGAGACCCAGTACTTC	CASSSLAGVGQETQYF
TRBV10-3	TRBD1	few	TRBJ1-5	TGTGCCATCAGCGGGACAGGGGGCAATCAGCCCCAGCATTTT	CAISGTGGNQPQHF
TRBV11-2	-	once	TRBJ1-1	TGTGCCAGCAGCCCGAACCGAGTTGGAACTGAAGCTTTCTTT	CASSPNRVGTEAFF
TRBV7-9	TRBD1	few	TRBJ1-2	TGTGCCAGCAGCTTGAATCAGGGGGATGCTGGCTACACCTTC	CASSLNQGDAGYTF
TRBV6-5	-	-	TRBJ1-4	TGTGCCAGCAGTTACTCTCCGGGGGGCGGAAATGAAAAACTGTTTTTT	CASSYSPGGGNEKLFF
TRBV5-1	-	-	TRBJ2-5	TGCGCCAGCAGCTTGGGAGCGGTGCAAGAGACCCAGTACTTC	CASSLGAVQETQYF
TRBV30	-	-	TRBJ1-1	TGTGCCTCCCGAGGGACAACGGGCACTGAAGCTTTCTTT	CASRGTTGTEAFF
TRBV6-1	TRBD2	-	TRBJ2-3	TGTACCGGGACTAGCGGGGGAAGCACAGATACGCAGTATTTT	CTGTSGGSTDTQYF
TRBV5-4	-	-	TRBJ2-2	TGTGCCAGCAGCTTGGGGGTCGGTGCGAACACCGGGGAGCTGTTTTTT	CASSLGVGANTGELFF
TRBV28	-	few	TRBJ2-1	TGTGCCAGCAGTTCTAGGGGATTCTCCTACAATGAGCAGTTCTTC	CASSSRGFSYNEQFF
TRBV4-1	TRBD2	-	TRBJ2-3	TGCGCCAGCAGCCGTAAAGCGGGGGTCACAGATACGCAGTATTTT	CASSRKAGVTDTQYF
TRBV30	TRBD1	few	TRBJ1-1	TGTGCCTGGAGGGACAGGGGGGAAGCTTTCTTT	CAWRDRGEAFF
TRBV4-3	-	-	TRBJ1-3	TGCGCCAGCAGCCAAGAAGTCATAGGGATTGCTGGAAACACCATATATTTT	CASSQEVIGIAGNTIYF
TRBV9	TRBD2	-	TRBJ2-1	TGTGCCAGCAGCCCGACTAGCGGGGGCCGCGAGCAGTTCTTC	CASSPTSGGREQFF
TRBV10-3	TRBD1	-	TRBJ1-5	TGTGCCATCAGTGCGGACAGGGATCAGCCCCAGCATTTT	CAISADRDQPQHF
TRBV6-5	TRBD1	-	TRBJ2-5	TGTGCCAGCAGTTACCAGAGGGGGCGAACGGAGACCCAGTACTTC	CASSYQRGRTETQYF
TRBV7-8	-	-	TRBJ2-6	TGTGCCAGCAGCTTAGTCGGAGGCTCTGGGGCCAACGTCCTGACTTTC	CASSLVGGSGANVLTF
TRBV9	-	-	TRBJ2-5	TGTGCCAGCAGCCGGGCAGTGATTCAAGAGACCCAGTACTTC	CASSRAVIQETQYF
TRBV7-3	-	-	TRBJ2-7	TGTGCCAGCAGCTTACAGGGTGGCTACGAGCAGTACTTC	CASSLQGGYEQYF
TRBV7-2	-	-	TRBJ2-7	TGTGCCAGCAGTTCAAGGGTAGACGAGCAGTACTTC	CASSSRVDEQYF
TRBV10-3	-	-	TRBJ2-1	TGTGCCATCAGTGACGGCTTCGGGTGGGGTGAGCAGTTCTTC	CAISDGFGWGEQFF
TRBV9	-	-	TRBJ2-5	TGTGCCAGCAGCGAAACACAGGGAAAAGAGACCCAGTACTTC	CASSETQGKETQYF
TRBV15	-	-	TRBJ2-7	TGTGCCACCAGCGGGGGGCCGAAGAACTCCTACGAGCAGTACTTC	CATSGGPKNSYEQYF
TRBV7-3	-	-	TRBJ2-3	TGTGCCAGCAGCTTAGTCGGTAGCACAGATACGCAGTATTTT	CASSLVGSTDTQYF
TRBV6-6	-	-	TRBJ1-2	TGTGCCAGCAGTTACGAGGCGGCGGGGACCGGGGGAGGCTACACCTTC	CASSYEAAGTGGGYTF
TRBV28	-	-	TRBJ2-1	TGTGCCAGCAGTTTAGGCACGCCGGGCGGGAATGAGCAGTTCTTC	CASSLGTPGGNEQFF